Shown below are 24 T cell receptor beta chains from a single sample sequenced in a study of blood T cell repertoires in COVID-19. Profiling relied on immunoSEQ multiplex PCR, and the TCRdb table lists in-frame clones only, not all of them. The sample carries 110,000 to 150,000 clones, 75% to 90% recorded once. What was sequenced was peripheral blood. The receptors were gathered from a man aged 70 or older who had recovered from COVID-19.

The chain is built from TRBV14 and TRBJ2-1, with TRBD2 matching 11 bases. Trimming took 2 bases from V and 15 from J; bases not matched to a gene: 9. The length of the CDR3 is 14 residues. Germline V CDR1 and CDR2: SGHDN, FVKESK. CDR3 residues: CASSQTLAGGGVFF. The DNA of the CDR3 is TGTGCCAGCAGCCAAACGCTAGCGGGAGGCGGGGTGTTCTTC. Variable domain in full (rest from reference TRBV14 and TRBJ2-1): EAGVTQFPSHSVIEKGQTVTLRCDPISGHDNLYWYRRVMGKEIKFLLHFVKESKQDESGMPNNRFLAERTGGTYSTLKVQPAELEDSGVYFCASSQTLAGGGVFFGPGTRLTVL.

CDR3 DNA sequence: TGCAGTGCTAGTTATCTAGCGGGGGCCTCCTACAATGAGCAGTTCTTC. Its protein is CSASYLAGASYNEQFF. The chain is built from TRBV20-1 and TRBJ2-1; TRBD2 matches 10 bases. The J segment lost 0 bases and the V segment lost 3 bases, leaving 5 bases of the junction unmatched. The germline V gene has CDR1 DFQATT and CDR2 SNEGSKA (reference sequence). CDR3 length: 16 residues.

The chain combines TRBV7-2 with TRBJ2-1; D gene ambiguous. Germline CDR1 and CDR2: SGHTA and FQGNSA. Trimming removed 1 base at V and 7 bases at J, with 14 bases between. This CDR3 is 15 amino acids long. The CDR3 DNA reads TGTGCCAGCAGCTTAGGTCTGGTAATCGGTAATGAGCAGTTCTTC. Protein product: CASSLGLVIGNEQFF. Full variable domain (missing parts from reference TRBV7-2 and TRBJ2-1): GAGVSQSPSNKVTEKGKDVELRCDPISGHTALYWYRQSLGQGLEFLIYFQGNSAPDKSGLPSDRFSAERTGGSVSTLTIQRTQQEDSAVYLCASSLGLVIGNEQFFGPGTRLTVL.

The gene calls are TRBV30 and TRBJ1-1, with D maybe TRBD1 (5 bases). Germline lookup yields CDR1 GTSNPN and CDR2 SVGIG (reference sequence). This CDR3 has 18 amino acids. Trimming removed 1 base from V and 4 bases from J, with 25 bases in between. Here the CDR3 reads CAWSARGGAVWWGTEAFF. CDR3 coding DNA: TGTGCCTGGAGTGCCCGGGGAGGGGCGGTTTGGTGGGGCACTGAAGCTTTCTTT.

V is TRBV5-1 and J is TRBJ2-1, with 7 bases identical to TRBD1. The CDR3 sequence is 15 residues long. Germline V gene sequence: CDR1 SGHRS, CDR2 YFSETQ. V gave up 1 base and J gave up 0 bases; unmatched junction bases: 1. In nucleotides, the CDR3 is TGCGCCAGCAGCTTGTGGACAGGCTCCTACAATGAGCAGTTCTTC. Protein: CASSLWTGSYNEQFF.

DNA for the CDR3: TGTGCCAGCAGCTTGGGTCTGCCCGGCTACGAGCAGTACTTC. It encodes CASSLGLPGYEQYF. J is TRBJ2-7 and V is TRBV5-6; D is uncertain. The V end was cut by 0 bases, the J end by 3 bases, with 10 bases between. This CDR3 comprises 14 residues. Per germline, CDR1 SGHDT and CDR2 YYEEEE.

The table lists this clone with a few counts. V and J are TRBV7-9 and TRBJ2-1, with D possibly TRBD2 on 5 matching bases. Germline CDR1 and CDR2: SEHNR and FQNEAQ (reference sequence). V shed 5 bases and J shed 10 bases, with 12 bases lying between them. The CDR3 contains 12 residues. The CDR3 loop reads CASSPGVWEQFF. The CDR3 DNA is TGTGCCAGCAGCCCCGGGGTTTGGGAGCAGTTCTTC.

The chain carries TRBV5-1 and TRBJ2-2, with a possible D match to TRBD2 (5 bases). Germline CDR1 is SGHRS and CDR2 is YFSETQ. The CDR3 is made up of 16 amino acids. Between the trimmed V and J ends, which lost 1 base and 5 bases, there was a span of 15 bases. The CDR3 protein is CASSLNGGSRTGELFF. CDR3 DNA sequence: TGCGCCAGCAGCTTGAATGGTGGGAGCAGGACCGGGGAGCTGTTTTTT.

The chain recombines TRBV3-1 (or the pseudogene TRBV3-2) with TRBJ2-2; D uncertain. This CDR3 contains 14 residues. Trimming stripped 4 bases from V and 4 bases from J, with 10 bases between. Germline assignment: CDR1 LGHDT and CDR2 YNNKEL (reference sequence). The CDR3 is CASSPIRSTGELFF. The CDR3 DNA follows: TGTGCCAGCAGCCCTATACGTAGCACCGGGGAGCTGTTTTTT.

The chain is built from TRBV12-3 or TRBV12-4 and TRBJ2-2, with a weak D call TRBD1 (5 bases). The CDR3 loop spans 13 amino acids. Trimming removed 5 bases from V and 4 bases from J, with 8 bases in between. The CDR3 region is CASSLRGTGELFF. The CDR3 DNA follows: TGTGCCAGCAGTCTTAGGGGCACCGGGGAGCTGTTTTTT.

V gene TRBV14 combines with J gene TRBJ1-4; 8 bases match TRBD1. Looked up from germline, CDR1 is SGHDN and CDR2 is FVKESK. The trim removed 0 bases at V and 5 bases at J, leaving 5 bases unmatched. CDR3 length equals 16 residues. The CDR3 is CASSQDPWTGNEKLFF. DNA of the CDR3: TGTGCCAGCAGCCAAGATCCTTGGACAGGGAATGAAAAACTGTTTTTT.

A few counts support this clone. Other DNA sequences from this sample encode an identical CDR3 as well. The rearrangement joins TRBV2 to TRBJ2-1; no reliable D call. The CDR3 contains 14 residues. V was shortened by 1 base and J by 1 base, with 5 bases between the two germline ends. Germline CDR1 reads SNHLY; CDR2 reads FYNNEI. Here the CDR3 reads CASSEGSSYNEQFF. The CDR3 DNA reads TGTGCCAGCAGTGAAGGTTCTTCCTACAATGAGCAGTTCTTC.

The chain uses TRBV5-8 and TRBJ2-7, with TRBD2 matching over 10 bases. The V and J ends lost 3 bases and 2 bases, in that order; junction bases with no gene match: 2. Per germline, CDR1 SGHTS and CDR2 YDEGEE. This CDR3 has 14 residues. The CDR3 loop reads CASSSTSGTYEQYF. CDR3 nucleotides: TGTGCCAGCAGCTCCACTAGCGGGACCTACGAGCAGTACTTC.

The V call is TRBV19, the J call TRBJ2-5; D is uncertain. CDR3 size: 13 residues. Germline V lookup: CDR1 LNHDA, CDR2 SQIVND (reference sequence). V was trimmed by 3 bases and J by 5 bases, leaving 10 bases between them. The CDR3 spells CASSIFPRETQYF. DNA for the CDR3: TGTGCCAGTAGTATTTTCCCTAGGGAGACCCAGTACTTC.

In DNA, the CDR3 is TGTGCCAGCAGACAGACCGCGCGCCGTCTGTTCTTC. This codes for CASRQTARRLFF. This chain connects TRBV6-5 to TRBJ2-1; D is ambiguous. The CDR3 loop spans 12 amino acids. Trimming left V 6 bases short and J 15 bases short, with 18 bases between. CDR1 and CDR2 (germline): MNHEY, SVGAGI.

This chain uses TRBV27 with TRBJ1-2; 10 bases map to TRBD1. Germline CDR1 MNHEY, CDR2 SMNVEV (reference sequence). V lost 4 bases and J lost 2; bases outside the gene matches: 10. This CDR3 has 17 residues. CDR3 coding DNA: TGTGCCAGCAGTTCTCGAACTCCGGGACAGGGGAACTATGGCTACACCTTC. As protein: CASSSRTPGQGNYGYTF.

The chain links TRBV27 to TRBJ2-5; 7 positions agree with TRBD2. The CDR3 extends over 15 amino acids. V dropped 6 bases and J dropped 2; count of bases not matched to a gene: 9. The germline V gene encodes CDR1 MNHEY and CDR2 SMNVEV (reference sequence). The CDR3 DNA reads as TGTGCCAGCAGCATCGGTGGGGGAGGGCAAGAGACCCAGTACTTC. As protein: CASSIGGGGQETQYF.

V and J are TRBV4-1 and TRBJ2-3; 7 bases fit TRBD2. J lost 0 bases, V lost 1 base, and 13 bases had no gene match. CDR3 size: 19 residues. Germline lookup yields CDR1 MGHRA and CDR2 YSYEKL. Here the CDR3 reads CASSQVLGSGITSTDTQYF. CDR3 in DNA: TGCGCCAGCAGCCAAGTACTTGGAAGCGGGATTACTAGCACAGATACGCAGTATTTT.

V gene TRBV5-4 combines with J gene TRBJ2-5; perhaps TRBD2 as D (6 bases). Trimming removed 0 bases at V and 4 bases at J, with 7 bases between. CDR1 and CDR2 (germline): SGHNT, YYREEE (reference sequence). CDR3 length: 13 amino acids. In nucleotides, the CDR3 is TGTGCCAGCAGCTTGGAGGGACTAGAGACCCAGTACTTC. Its translation is CASSLEGLETQYF. The full variable domain, in which reference TRBV5-4 and TRBJ2-5 provide the parts outside the CDR3, is ETGVTQSPTHLIKTRGQQVTLRCSSQSGHNTVSWYQQALGQGPQFIFQYYREEENGRGNFPPRFSGLQFPNYSSELNVNALELDDSALYLCASSLEGLETQYFGPGTRLLVL.

This chain uses TRBV5-1 with TRBJ1-5, with 9 bases matching TRBD1. Germline trimming cut 4 bases from V and 4 bases from J; bases unmatched to any gene: 3. Germline CDR1 SGHRS, CDR2 YFSETQ. The CDR3 contains 14 residues. CDR3 sequence: CASSTGQGNQPQHF. The CDR3 coding sequence is TGCGCCAGCAGCACCGGACAGGGGAATCAGCCCCAGCATTTT.

The CDR3 is CATSRGGQGNEKLFF. Written as DNA, the CDR3 is TGTGCCACCAGCAGGGGGGGACAGGGGAATGAAAAACTGTTTTTT. This sequence joins TRBV15 and TRBJ1-4; TRBD1 matches at 10 bases. Unmatched junction bases numbered 3, after V lost 3 bases and J lost 5 bases. This CDR3 contains 15 residues. Germline loops: CDR1 LNHNV, CDR2 YYDKDF (reference sequence).

V is TRBV6-6 and J is TRBJ1-2; 8 bases agree with TRBD1. Trimming cost V 5 bases and J 5 bases; bases outside gene matches: 13. This CDR3 is 16 amino acids long. Germline V lookup: CDR1 MNHNY, CDR2 SVGAGI (reference sequence). CDR3 region: CASSHGRGQGRYGYTF. CDR3 DNA: TGTGCCAGCAGTCACGGAAGAGGACAGGGTCGTTATGGCTACACCTTC.

This rearrangement joins TRBV19 to TRBJ2-7; TRBD2 agrees at 13 bases. The length of the CDR3 is 14 residues. With V trimmed by 9 bases and J by 7 bases, 9 bases remained unmatched. CDR1 is LNHDA and CDR2 is SQIVND in the germline V gene (reference sequence). CDR3 sequence: CASSLAGGPVEQYF. In DNA form, the CDR3 reads TGTGCCAGCTCACTAGCGGGAGGGCCGGTTGAGCAGTACTTC.

J is TRBJ1-4 and V is TRBV27; TRBD1 aligns across 10 bases. This CDR3 contains 14 residues. Trimming cost V 6 bases and J 4 bases; bases outside gene matches: 2. CDR1 and CDR2 from the germline V gene are MNHEY and SMNVEV (reference sequence). CDR3 protein: CASRRTGGNEKLFF. The CDR3 DNA sequence: TGTGCCAGCAGGCGGACAGGGGGTAATGAAAAACTGTTTTTT.